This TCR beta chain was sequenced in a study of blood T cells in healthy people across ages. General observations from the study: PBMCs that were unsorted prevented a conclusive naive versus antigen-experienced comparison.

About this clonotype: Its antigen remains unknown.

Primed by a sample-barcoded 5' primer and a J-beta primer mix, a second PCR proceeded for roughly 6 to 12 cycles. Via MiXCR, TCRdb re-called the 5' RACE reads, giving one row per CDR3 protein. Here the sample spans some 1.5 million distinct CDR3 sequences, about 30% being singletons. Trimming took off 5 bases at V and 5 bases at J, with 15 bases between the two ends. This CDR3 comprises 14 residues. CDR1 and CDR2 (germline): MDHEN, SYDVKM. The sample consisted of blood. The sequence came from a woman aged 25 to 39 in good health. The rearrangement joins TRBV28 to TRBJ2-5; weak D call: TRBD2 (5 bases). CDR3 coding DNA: TGTGCCAGCAGTGTCTTTAGGCGAGGGGAGACCCAGTACTTC. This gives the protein CASSVFRRGETQYF. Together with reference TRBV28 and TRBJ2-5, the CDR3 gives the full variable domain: DVKVTQSSRYLVKRTGEKVFLECVQDMDHENMFWYRQDPGLGLRLIYFSYDVKMKEKGDIPEGYSVSREKKERFSLILESASTNQTSMYLCASSVFRRGETQYFGPGTRLLVL.